Presented here are 3 T cell receptor beta chains from one specimen sequenced in a study of early T cells in non-severe SARS-CoV-2 infection. TCRdb reanalysed the 5' RACE reads using MiXCR and keeps one entry per CDR3 protein. This sample has about 35,000 distinct CDR3 sequences; roughly 6% occur once, and the top ten carry approximately 4%. The source was whole blood, collected at baseline. These receptors came from an adult who was a healthcare worker with PCR-confirmed SARS-CoV-2 infection or an uninfected control (not recorded which).

This clonotype has a handful of counts. The gene calls are TRBV11-2 and TRBJ2-3; D may be TRBD1 or TRBD2 (5 bases each). There are 15 residues in the CDR3. CDR1 and CDR2 from the germline V gene are SGHAT and FQNNGV. V lost 4 bases and J lost 1, with 12 bases in between. CDR3 loop: CASSSGVRGTDTQYF. In nucleotides, the CDR3 is TGTGCCAGCAGCTCCGGGGTCAGGGGCACAGATACGCAGTATTTT.

This clonotype was seen at least ten times. V gene TRBV20-1 combines with J gene TRBJ2-5; D gene unclear. Trimming took 6 bases from V and 5 from J, leaving 13 bases between them. The CDR3 consists of 12 residues. Germline CDR1 reads DFQATT; CDR2 reads SNEGSKA (reference sequence). The DNA for the CDR3 is TGCAGTGCAAAGCGTGTTTCGGAGACCCAGTACTTC. It translates to CSAKRVSETQYF.

This clonotype was seen ten or more times. V and J are TRBV20-1 and TRBJ1-4; the D gene is possibly TRBD1 (5 bases). Germline-derived CDR1 and CDR2 are DFQATT and SNEGSKA (reference sequence). Between the trimmed V and J ends, which lost 0 bases and 5 bases, there was a span of 13 bases. This CDR3 comprises 15 residues. The CDR3 sequence is CSARDLGGRNEKLFF. CDR3 nucleotides: TGCAGTGCTAGAGATCTGGGGGGACGAAATGAAAAACTGTTTTTT.